The clone carrying this T cell receptor beta chain was counted only a few times. The antigen remains unidentified. This record comes from a study of beta chain features in type 1 diabetes. Overall study findings and caveats: Sequencing the cDNA could make cells with high TCR expression show up more than they should. The analysis here could not establish whether HLA type shapes TCRB rearrangement. Fewer insertions but more deletions were seen at VDJ junctions in type 1 diabetes patients.

cDNA synthesis used the whole RNA isolate, giving expressed TCRB sequences. Using immunoSEQ multiplex PCR, the repertoire was profiled, and TCRdb retains in-frame clones only, with some absent. The sample lists a few hundred thousand clones, 15% to 20% occurring once. J was trimmed by 10 bases and V by 5 bases; bases with no gene match: 7. CDR1 GTSNPN and CDR2 SVGIG come from the germline V gene (reference sequence). The length of the CDR3 is 13 residues. The gene calls are TRBV30 and TRBJ1-6, with 8 bases lining up with TRBD1. The sample consisted of naive CD4+ T cells from blood. The clonotype was recovered from a woman in her late teens or twenties in good health. The chain's CDR3 is CAWAGTGQSPLHF. CDR3 nucleotide sequence: TGTGCCTGGGCCGGGACAGGCCAATCACCCCTCCACTTT. Full variable domain (remainder filled in from reference TRBV30 and TRBJ1-6): SQTIHQWPATLVQPVGSPLSLECTVEGTSNPNLYWYRQAAGRGLQLLFYSVGIGQISSEVPQNLSASRPQDRQFILSSKKLLLSDSGFYLCAWAGTGQSPLHFGNGTRLTVT.